The 28 T cell receptor beta chains listed next were all sequenced from one sample in a study of T cells in Graves' hyperthyroidism and ophthalmopathy. RNA transcripts were the template for amplifying TCR beta CDR3 regions. A first-round RT-PCR of the TCR CDR3 used the HTBI primer set. TCRdb re-derived calls from the multiplex PCR reads in MiXCR, one entry per CDR3 protein. The repertoire holds about 500,000 distinct CDR3 sequences, with roughly 15% as singletons. Sequences were obtained from blood. The source of these receptors is a woman between 25 and 40 years old with Graves' ophthalmopathy.

This chain links TRBV5-1 with TRBJ2-1; 7 bases align to TRBD2. Germline V gene data show CDR1 as SGHRS and CDR2 as YFSETQ. V gave up 5 bases and J gave up 8 bases; unmatched junction bases: 10. The CDR3 spans 14 residues. In DNA form, the CDR3 reads TGCGCCAGCAGGGGCGGGAGTGTATATGATGAGCAGTTCTTC. Amino acids: CASRGGSVYDEQFF.

Only a few counts were recorded for this clonotype. The genes are TRBV27 and TRBJ2-7; TRBD2 aligns across 8 bases. Germline V gene lookup returns CDR1 MNHEY and CDR2 SMNVEV (reference sequence). This CDR3 contains 14 residues. Trimming took 5 bases from V and 3 from J; bases not matched to a gene: 6. The CDR3 here is CASSQIAGSYEQYF. The CDR3 nucleotides are TGTGCCAGCAGTCAGATAGCGGGAAGCTACGAGCAGTACTTC.

The V and J genes are TRBV7-9 and TRBJ1-2; 8 positions match TRBD1. CDR3 length: 16 amino acids. With 1 base clipped from V and 4 bases from J, the junction kept 8 bases outside the gene matches. Looked up from germline, CDR1 is SEHNR and CDR2 is FQNEAQ (reference sequence). CDR3 in amino acids: CASSLEDRVPFYGYTF. The CDR3 DNA reads as TGTGCCAGCAGCTTAGAGGACAGGGTTCCCTTCTATGGCTACACCTTC.

There are many counts of this clonotype. This rearrangement joins TRBV4-2 to TRBJ2-1; D possibly corresponds to TRBD1 (6 bases). CDR3 length equals 15 residues. The germline V and J ends were trimmed by 3 bases and 5 bases, with 14 bases remaining between them. Germline values: CDR1 LGHNA, CDR2 YNFKEQ. The DNA of the CDR3 is TGTGCCAGCAGCCACCCGGGACACCGAGACAATGAGCAGTTCTTC. It translates to CASSHPGHRDNEQFF.

The V and J genes are TRBV12-3 or TRBV12-4 and TRBJ2-3; D may match TRBD1 or TRBD2 (5 bases each). Trimming removed 2 bases at V and 4 bases at J, with 16 bases between. The CDR3 loop spans 16 amino acids. CDR3 in DNA: TGTGCCAGCAGTTTACAGGCGGCACTGGGGGCAGATACGCAGTATTTT. This encodes CASSLQAALGADTQYF.

This clonotype was observed a few times. The chain links TRBV6-5 to TRBJ2-3, with D hard to call. CDR1 is MNHEY and CDR2 is SVGAGI in the germline V gene. The CDR3 totals 14 residues. V was pared by 2 bases and J by 2 bases, with 8 bases between. The CDR3 DNA reads as TGTGCCAGCAGTTACGGTAGTGACACAGATACGCAGTATTTT. It is translated as CASSYGSDTDTQYF.

This clonotype was observed many times. The genes are TRBV30 and TRBJ1-1, with a tentative D call TRBD1 (6 bases). With 2 bases removed from V and 0 bases from J, the gap between germline ends came to 16 bases. Germline CDR1 and CDR2: GTSNPN and SVGIG (reference sequence). CDR3 length: 16 amino acids. CDR3 nucleotides: TGTGCCTGGAGTATGCGACCCAGGGACATGAACACTGAAGCTTTCTTT. Protein product: CAWSMRPRDMNTEAFF.

This chain joins TRBV6-1 and TRBJ2-7; D gene unclear. V lost 5 bases and J lost 6, with 11 bases in between. CDR3 size: 12 residues. Germline CDR1 and CDR2: MNHNS and SASEGT. The CDR3 is CASSYRSGEQYF. DNA for the CDR3: TGTGCCAGCAGTTATAGGTCAGGCGAGCAGTACTTC.

This clonotype was seen just once. CDR3 protein: CASSQDLTGWAGTQYF. CDR3 nucleotides: TGCGCCAGCAGCCAAGATCTGACAGGGTGGGCGGGTACGCAGTATTTT. J is TRBJ2-3 and V is TRBV4-3; 7 bases match TRBD1. V lost 0 bases and J lost 8; bases outside the gene matches: 11. From germline, CDR1 is LGHNA and CDR2 YSLEER. The CDR3 spans 16 residues.

The J gene is TRBJ2-5, the V gene TRBV20-1; D may be TRBD1 (5 bases). The CDR3 runs 13 residues. The V gene lost 4 bases and the J gene lost 1 base, with 10 bases spanning the gap. From germline, CDR1 is DFQATT and CDR2 SNEGSKA (reference sequence). DNA for the CDR3: TGCAGTGCTAATGCAGGGCTCCAAGAGACCCAGTACTTC. Its protein is CSANAGLQETQYF.

This clonotype was seen many times. Here the CDR3 DNA reads TGTGCCAGCAGCCTGGGTTTGGTAGTCGAGCAGTTCTTC. Its protein product is CASSLGLVVEQFF. V usage is TRBV5-6 and J usage is TRBJ2-1; D is unresolved. The germline V and J ends were trimmed by 4 bases and 10 bases, with 15 bases remaining between them. The CDR3 has 13 residues. Germline V lookup: CDR1 SGHDT, CDR2 YYEEEE.

The chain has TRBV3-1 and TRBJ2-7, with a weak D call TRBD2 (7 bases). The germline CDR1 and CDR2 sequences are LGHDT and YNNKEL (reference sequence). Trimming took off 0 bases at V and 7 bases at J, with 16 bases between the two ends. CDR3 length equals 15 residues. The CDR3 nucleotides are TGTGCCAGCAGCCAAGACGGGGGCGGGGGTTATGAGCAGTACTTC. Its translation: CASSQDGGGGYEQYF.

V usage is TRBV7-2 and J usage is TRBJ2-2; 12 bases are shared with TRBD2. This CDR3 region has 18 residues. Looked up from germline, CDR1 is SGHTA and CDR2 is FQGNSA. J was trimmed by 6 bases and V by 6 bases; bases with no gene match: 14. Here the CDR3 reads CASRRGLAGGLGAGELFF. The CDR3 DNA reads TGTGCCAGCAGAAGGGGCCTAGCGGGGGGGTTAGGGGCCGGGGAGCTGTTTTTT. Full variable domain (missing parts from reference TRBV7-2 and TRBJ2-2): GAGVSQSPSNKVTEKGKDVELRCDPISGHTALYWYRQSLGQGLEFLIYFQGNSAPDKSGLPSDRFSAERTGGSVSTLTIQRTQQEDSAVYLCASRRGLAGGLGAGELFFGEGSRLTVL.

This clonotype was seen many times. The chain joins TRBV28 to TRBJ2-1; 11 bases align to TRBD2. The CDR3 has 17 amino acids. Trimming removed 6 bases from V and 9 bases from J; junction bases left unmatched: 16. Germline CDR1 MDHEN, CDR2 SYDVKM. The CDR3 reads CASRHTGTSGRRPEQFF. CDR3 coding DNA: TGTGCCAGCAGACATACCGGGACTAGCGGACGCCGGCCTGAGCAGTTCTTC.

This clonotype was detected only a few times. V usage is TRBV7-2 and J usage is TRBJ2-4; D ambiguous. This CDR3 spans 16 amino acids. CDR1 and CDR2 (germline): SGHTA, FQGNSA. The V gene lost 1 base and the J gene lost 9 bases, with 19 bases spanning the gap. The CDR3 sequence: CASSLEPSRSSAIQYF. The CDR3 DNA is TGTGCCAGCAGCTTAGAACCTTCCAGGTCAAGTGCCATTCAGTACTTC.

This clonotype was picked up a small number of times. The chain links TRBV2 to TRBJ2-3; D gene ambiguous. From germline, CDR1 is SNHLY and CDR2 FYNNEI. V was pared by 7 bases and J by 8 bases, with 10 bases between. The CDR3 is 11 amino acids. The chain's CDR3 is CASMVGFTQYF. The CDR3 DNA is TGTGCCAGCATGGTCGGATTTACGCAGTATTTT.

The rearrangement uses TRBV30 and TRBJ2-3; D assignment may be TRBD1 or TRBD2 (5 bases each). The CDR3 runs 14 residues. CDR1 is GTSNPN, CDR2 SVGIG, per germline (reference sequence). Trimming shortened V by 7 bases and J by 4 bases, and 18 bases separated the two germline ends. The CDR3 loop reads CAYIPGAISDTQYF. As DNA, the CDR3 is TGTGCCTATATTCCCGGGGCAATTTCAGATACGCAGTATTTT.

The chain has TRBV19 and TRBJ1-1, with D possibly matching TRBD1 (6 bases). The germline gives CDR1 LNHDA, CDR2 SQIVND (reference sequence). The CDR3 consists of 14 residues. Trimming left V 6 bases short and J 4 bases short, with 15 bases between. Written as DNA, the CDR3 is TGTGCCAGTAGCACAGGGTTTTCCGCCACTGAAGCTTTCTTT. Its protein product is CASSTGFSATEAFF.

This clonotype was detected a few times. The genes are TRBV19 and TRBJ2-4; no definite D call. This CDR3 spans 13 amino acids. Germline assignment: CDR1 LNHDA and CDR2 SQIVND (reference sequence). Trimming cost V 6 bases and J 7 bases, with 13 bases left between them. The CDR3 DNA reads TGTGCCAGTAGCCCACCCATCTCGAACATTCAGTACTTC. Translation gives CASSPPISNIQYF.

This clonotype was recorded at least ten times. This rearrangement joins TRBV20-1 to TRBJ2-7, with D perhaps TRBD1 (5 bases). The CDR3 spans 12 residues. Trimming took 5 bases from V and 8 from J, leaving 16 bases between them. CDR1 is DFQATT and CDR2 is SNEGSKA in the germline V gene (reference sequence). The DNA of the CDR3 is TGCAGTGCTGATACGGTGAAGGGGCAGCAGTACTTC. It is translated as CSADTVKGQQYF.

This clonotype was recorded a few times. This chain links TRBV7-2 with TRBJ1-3; D is possibly TRBD1 (5 bases). From germline, CDR1 is SGHTA and CDR2 FQGNSA. Trimming removed 7 bases at V and 4 bases at J, with 11 bases between. CDR3 size: 13 residues. The CDR3 bases are TGTGCCAGCAACTTGGGACGAGGAAACACCATATATTTT. Its protein is CASNLGRGNTIYF.

This clonotype was seen a handful of times. V and J are TRBV24-1 and TRBJ2-5; D remains ambiguous. Trimming cost V 0 bases and J 5 bases, with 15 bases left between them. Germline lookup yields CDR1 KGHDR and CDR2 SFDVKD. This CDR3 is 16 amino acids long. The CDR3 bases are TGTGCCACCAGTGATTTGAGAGCCCATATGGGGGAGACCCAGTACTTC. This codes for CATSDLRAHMGETQYF.

In its sample, this clonotype was seen many times. V is TRBV20-1 and J is TRBJ2-3; D may be TRBD1 (7 bases). Looked up from germline, CDR1 is DFQATT and CDR2 is SNEGSKA (reference sequence). This CDR3 contains 14 residues. V lost 3 bases to trimming and J lost 4 bases, with 14 bases between them. CDR3 loop: CSAREGAGADTQYF. The CDR3, as DNA: TGCAGTGCTAGGGAGGGGGCTGGAGCAGATACGCAGTATTTT.

The genes are TRBV19 and TRBJ1-5; D remains ambiguous. Trimming removed 7 bases from V and 4 bases from J, with 8 bases in between. Germline CDR1 LNHDA, CDR2 SQIVND (reference sequence). The CDR3 loop spans 12 amino acids. CDR3 DNA: TGTGCCAGTAAAAGAGGGAATCAGCCCCAGCATTTT. Translating gives CASKRGNQPQHF.

V gene TRBV7-9 combines with J gene TRBJ2-3; 11 bases map to TRBD2. V trimming: 5 bases; J trimming: 2 bases; junction bases outside the gene matches: 6. CDR1 and CDR2 (germline): SEHNR, FQNEAQ (reference sequence). The CDR3 is 16 residues long. The CDR3 bases are TGTGCCAGCAGCGCCCGACTAGCGGGGAACACAGATACGCAGTATTTT. It specifies CASSARLAGNTDTQYF.

This clonotype has ten or more counts. CDR3 DNA: TGTGCCAGCAGCCCCGACGTGGAGACCCAGTACTTC. Its translation: CASSPDVETQYF. The chain recombines TRBV12-3 or TRBV12-4 with TRBJ2-5; D is unresolved. This CDR3 is 12 amino acids long. Trimming took 6 bases from V and 5 from J, leaving 10 bases between them.

This clonotype was observed many times. The rearrangement links TRBV5-1 to TRBJ2-1; TRBD1 matches 9 bases. V gave up 6 bases and J gave up 8 bases; unmatched junction bases: 9. This CDR3 is built from 14 residues. From germline, CDR1 is SGHRS and CDR2 YFSETQ. Here the CDR3 DNA reads TGCGCCAGCACTCGGGGACAGGGTTCCGATGAGCAGTTCTTC. It encodes CASTRGQGSDEQFF.

This clonotype came up many times. The chain couples TRBV28 to TRBJ1-3, with 7 bases fitting TRBD1. Germline V gene data show CDR1 as MDHEN and CDR2 as SYDVKM. The trim removed 5 bases at V and 0 bases at J, leaving 7 bases unmatched. This CDR3 contains 16 residues. The CDR3 DNA is TGTGCCAGCAGTCTAGGAACAGGGGCCTCTGGAAACACCATATATTTT. Residues: CASSLGTGASGNTIYF.